Presented here are 20 T cell receptor beta chains from one specimen sequenced in a study of shared clonotypes between healthy human individuals. Sequencing used immunoSEQ multiplex PCR; TCRdb keeps in-frame clones, though not all of them. The sample contains approximately 480,000 clones, roughly 85% of which appear only once. The material sequenced was PBMCs. The receptors come from a woman aged 40 to 50 in good health. Some clones in this sample may be carry-over from other donors' samples.

This clone was seen just once. The chain recombines TRBV5-1 with TRBJ1-4; D not resolved. The germline gives CDR1 SGHRS, CDR2 YFSETQ. The CDR3 covers 14 residues. V lost 0 bases and J lost 5, with 8 bases in between. The DNA of the CDR3 is TGCGCCAGCAGCTTGGCCGGCGGGAATGAAAAACTGTTTTTT. It codes for CASSLAGGNEKLFF.

The J gene is TRBJ1-2, the V gene TRBV6-6; unclear D gene. Germline V CDR1 and CDR2: MNHNY, SVGAGI (reference sequence). With 2 bases removed from V and 1 base from J, the gap between germline ends came to 11 bases. This CDR3 has 15 amino acids. The CDR3 nucleotides are TGTGCCAGCAGTTACACCGCGACGGTTAACTATGGCTACACCTTC. Translating it yields CASSYTATVNYGYTF.

The chain couples TRBV28 to TRBJ1-1, with D possibly being TRBD1 (5 bases). The V gene's germline CDR1 is MDHEN and CDR2 SYDVKM. There are 14 residues in the CDR3. The V and J ends lost 6 bases and 1 base respectively, with 12 bases between them. DNA of the CDR3: TGTGCCAGCAGCTCTCTCACAGGGAACACTGAAGCTTTCTTT. Translated, it gives CASSSLTGNTEAFF.

The chain is built from TRBV30 and TRBJ2-2; D unclear. CDR3 size: 13 residues. V lost 0 bases, J lost 6 bases, and 8 bases lay in between. Germline lookup yields CDR1 GTSNPN and CDR2 SVGIG (reference sequence). As DNA, the CDR3 is TGTGCCTGGAGTGTAGTGGGTTCCGGGGAGCTGTTTTTT. Amino acid sequence: CAWSVVGSGELFF.

The chain is built from TRBV29-1 and TRBJ1-1; 10 bases match TRBD1. The CDR3 is 13 amino acids. Germline CDR1 is SQVTM and CDR2 is ANQGSEA. Losses at the gene ends were 5 bases for V and 5 bases for J; bases not matched to a gene: 5. The CDR3 reads CSVSGTGATEAFF. The CDR3 nucleotides are TGCAGCGTTTCCGGGACAGGGGCTACTGAAGCTTTCTTT. The full variable domain, completed using reference TRBV29-1 and TRBJ1-1, is SAVISQKPSRDICQRGTSLTIQCQVDSQVTMMFWYRQQPGQSLTLIATANQGSEATYESGFVIDKFPISRPNLTFSTLTVSNMSPEDSSIYLCSVSGTGATEAFFGQGTRLTVV.

The genes are TRBV28 and TRBJ2-1; D is possibly TRBD1 or TRBD2 (5 bases each). Germline loops: CDR1 MDHEN, CDR2 SYDVKM. The length of the CDR3 is 15 residues. V was shortened by 5 bases and J by 5 bases, with 16 bases between the two germline ends. CDR3 region: CASSQPGPRHNEQFF. Here the CDR3 DNA reads TGTGCCAGCAGTCAACCGGGACCTAGACACAATGAGCAGTTCTTC.

This chain links TRBV25-1 with TRBJ1-4, with D uncertain. V was cut by 2 bases and J by 3 bases, with 4 bases left in between. The CDR3 is made up of 13 amino acids. The germline CDR1 and CDR2 sequences are MGHDK and SYGVNS. CDR3 residues: CASSEQPNEKLFF. CDR3 DNA: TGTGCCAGCAGTGAACAGCCTAATGAAAAACTGTTTTTT.

The chain uses TRBV6-4 and TRBJ1-1; maybe TRBD1 (6 bases). The length of the CDR3 is 14 residues. Trimming pared 5 bases from V and 0 bases from J, leaving 10 bases between. The V gene's germline CDR1 is MRHNA and CDR2 SNTAGT. The CDR3: CASSPDRLNTEAFF. The CDR3 region has the DNA TGTGCCAGCAGTCCTGACAGGCTGAACACTGAAGCTTTCTTT.

This chain connects TRBV9 to TRBJ2-2, with TRBD2 matching over 8 bases. In germline, CDR1 is SGDLS, CDR2 YYNGEE. J was trimmed by 2 bases and V by 3 bases; bases with no gene match: 3. This CDR3 is built from 15 residues. Here the CDR3 DNA reads TGTGCCAGCAGCGCCGGGACTAGAAACACCGGGGAGCTGTTTTTT. This gives the protein CASSAGTRNTGELFF.

V gene TRBV20-1 combines with J gene TRBJ2-3, with no clear D. The CDR3 has 11 amino acids. Germline-derived CDR1 and CDR2 are DFQATT and SNEGSKA (reference sequence). The V end was cut by 6 bases, the J end by 6 bases, with 10 bases between. Here the CDR3 DNA reads TGCAGTGCCGCCCAGGAGGATACGCAGTATTTT. This translates into CSAAQEDTQYF.

This chain joins TRBV7-2 and TRBJ1-1; TRBD1 is a possible D gene (5 bases). The CDR3 consists of 13 residues. Germline-derived CDR1 and CDR2 are SGHTA and FQGNSA. V lost 4 bases, J lost 5 bases, and 11 bases lay in between. This CDR3 reads CASSWVQGTEAFF. In DNA, the CDR3 is TGTGCCAGCAGCTGGGTCCAGGGAACTGAAGCTTTCTTT.

V is TRBV4-3 and J is TRBJ2-1; TRBD1 matches at 7 bases. Germline lookup yields CDR1 LGHNA and CDR2 YSLEER. V trimming: 1 base; J trimming: 2 bases; junction bases outside the gene matches: 5. The CDR3 contains 16 residues. The CDR3 sequence is CASSQGAGTAYNEQFF. The CDR3 DNA reads as TGCGCCAGCAGCCAAGGCGCCGGGACAGCCTACAATGAGCAGTTCTTC.

The chain carries TRBV6-1 and TRBJ2-3, with 7 nucleotides matching TRBD2. J was trimmed by 4 bases and V by 8 bases; bases with no gene match: 6. There are 13 residues in the CDR3. The germline gives CDR1 MNHNS, CDR2 SASEGT. CDR3 sequence (DNA): TGTGCCAGCGGGAGGGCCTCTTCAGATACGCAGTATTTT. Translating it yields CASGRASSDTQYF.

The chain joins TRBV19 to TRBJ2-6; possibly TRBD2 for D (6 bases). The ends were cut back, 4 bases at V and 2 bases at J, with 9 bases in the middle. Germline loops: CDR1 LNHDA, CDR2 SQIVND (reference sequence). The CDR3 covers 15 residues. CDR3 sequence: CASSRRAAGANVLTF. CDR3 sequence (DNA): TGTGCCAGTAGTAGGAGGGCCGCTGGGGCCAACGTCCTGACTTTC.

This chain links TRBV7-6 with TRBJ2-7; D possibly corresponds to TRBD2 (6 bases). The CDR3 is 14 residues long. With 1 base removed from V and 3 bases from J, the gap between germline ends came to 10 bases. Germline loops: CDR1 SGHVS, CDR2 FNYEAQ. CDR3 loop: CASSLGGTGYEQYF. CDR3 nucleotides: TGTGCCAGCAGCTTAGGCGGGACTGGCTACGAGCAGTACTTC.

The rearrangement links TRBV10-1 to TRBJ1-1; D might be TRBD1 (5 bases). The CDR3 has 17 residues. The germline CDR1 and CDR2 sequences are WNHNN and SYGVQD (reference sequence). V lost 5 bases and J lost 3, with 22 bases in between. The CDR3 bases are TGCGCCAGCAGTCCCAGGGTGGGCGAACCTCCCCACACTGAAGCTTTCTTT. As protein: CASSPRVGEPPHTEAFF.

This rearrangement joins TRBV6-5 to TRBJ2-5; D is ambiguous. The CDR3 has 13 amino acids. CDR1 is MNHEY, CDR2 SVGAGI, per germline. Trimming cost V 2 bases and J 4 bases, with 8 bases left between them. Here the CDR3 reads CASSYPVGETQYF. CDR3 nucleotides: TGTGCCAGCAGTTACCCGGTCGGAGAGACCCAGTACTTC.

The chain carries TRBV5-1 and TRBJ2-3; 10 bases are shared with TRBD2. CDR1 is SGHRS and CDR2 is YFSETQ in the germline V gene. V lost 3 bases and J lost 8; bases outside the gene matches: 18. This CDR3 has 18 amino acids. The CDR3 nucleotides are TGCGCCAGCAGCTGGCGTAATGTCGAGCGGGAGGGCCGGGGTACGCAGTATTTT. As protein: CASSWRNVEREGRGTQYF.

This sequence joins TRBV5-1 and TRBJ1-4; D remains ambiguous. This CDR3 comprises 13 residues. V shed 3 bases and J shed 8 bases, with 11 bases lying between them. CDR1 is SGHRS, CDR2 YFSETQ, per germline. The CDR3 sequence: CASSSAGREKLFF. The DNA of the CDR3 is TGCGCCAGCAGCTCGGCCGGGCGGGAAAAACTGTTTTTT.

This clone was picked up one time. The chain recombines TRBV6-4 with TRBJ2-3; D is ambiguous. Germline loops: CDR1 MRHNA, CDR2 SNTAGT. CDR3 size: 13 residues. Between the trimmed V and J ends, which lost 0 bases and 6 bases, there was a span of 7 bases. CDR3 amino acids: CASSDSYLDTQYF. The CDR3 region has the DNA TGTGCCAGCAGTGACTCGTACTTGGATACGCAGTATTTT.